What follows are 2 T cell receptor beta chains derived from one specimen sequenced in a study of blood T cells in healthy people across ages. The use of a sample-barcoded 5' primer and a J-beta primer mix characterized a second PCR of about 7 to 12 cycles. TCRdb reprocessed the 5' RACE reads with MiXCR, giving one entry per CDR3 protein. The table has approximately 960,000 distinct CDR3 sequences, just under 30% seen once. These data were likewise used in another study, on T cells of mothers and their children.

What was sequenced was blood. These TCRs come from a woman aged 40 to 49 in good health.

The table lists this clonotype with a count of one. The chain links TRBV15 to TRBJ1-1; D is unresolved. With 0 bases removed from V and 1 base from J, the gap between germline ends came to 12 bases. The CDR3 runs 16 residues. Germline V gene lookup returns CDR1 LNHNV and CDR2 YYDKDF (reference sequence). In nucleotides, the CDR3 is TGTGCCACCAGCAGAGATTATCAGAAAGGGAACACTGAAGCTTTCTTT. Its translation: CATSRDYQKGNTEAFF.

The chain recombines TRBV10-3 with TRBJ1-5, with D tentatively TRBD1 (5 bases). CDR3 length: 13 residues. From germline, CDR1 is ENHRY and CDR2 SYGVKD. The V end lost 3 bases, the J end lost 9 bases, and 12 bases lay between the germline ends. The CDR3 loop is CAISEGQGSPQHF. The CDR3 bases are TGTGCCATCAGTGAAGGGCAGGGATCGCCCCAGCATTTT.